The 7 T cell receptor beta chains below were found in one sample sequenced in a study of monozygotic twins with inflammatory bowel disease. TCRdb re-called the 5' RACE reads; every CDR3 protein appears as one record, without DNA. This sample's table has around 200,000 distinct CDR3 sequences. The sample consisted of blood. Receptors were obtained from a human donor with ulcerative colitis or Crohn's disease, or a healthy co-twin of an affected twin (not recorded which).

The rearrangement uses TRBV5-8 and TRBJ2-7; TCRdb selects TRBD1, and the lack of DNA leaves this call unchecked. The CDR3 spans 14 residues. Germline V gene data show CDR1 as SGHTS and CDR2 as YDEGEE. CDR3 amino acids: CASSFLQGTYEQYF. The entire variable domain, with the rest obtained from reference TRBV5-8 and TRBJ2-7, is as follows: EAGVTQSPTHLIKTRGQQATLRCSPISGHTSVYWYQQALGLGLQFLLWYDEGEERNRGNFPPRFSGRQFPNYSSELNVNALELEDSALYLCASSFLQGTYEQYFGPGTRLTVT.

J is TRBJ2-5 and V is TRBV9; lacking DNA, the TRBD2 call made by TCRdb goes unchecked. CDR3 length: 12 residues. CDR1 SGDLS and CDR2 YYNGEE come from the germline V gene. This CDR3 is CASSPREGIMYF.

The rearrangement uses TRBV7-6 and TRBJ2-3; TCRdb gives TRBD1 as the D gene, but with no DNA this cannot be confirmed. The CDR3 runs to 19 residues. Germline V CDR1 and CDR2: SGHVS, FNYEAQ. The CDR3 region is CASSPLAPLSGGGTDTQYF.

The chain is built from TRBV18 and TRBJ2-5. CDR3 length: 12 amino acids. The germline V gene encodes CDR1 KGHSH and CDR2 LQKENI. CDR3 residues: CASSGGSWTQYF.

The CDR3 sequence: CSARNPQGSSGYTF. This chain connects TRBV20-1 to TRBJ1-2; as DNA is missing, the TRBD1 call by TCRdb cannot be tested. The CDR3 is 14 residues long. The germline V gene has CDR1 DFQATT and CDR2 SNEGSKA (reference sequence).

The rearrangement links TRBV5-1 to TRBJ2-7. This CDR3 has 15 residues. The V gene's germline CDR1 is SGHRS and CDR2 YFSETQ. This chain's CDR3 is CASSLVAGPTYEQYF.

V and J are TRBV5-5 and TRBJ2-1; TCRdb reports TRBD2, a call that lacks DNA to check it against. The germline CDR1 and CDR2 sequences are SGHKS and YYEKEE (reference sequence). This CDR3 has 18 residues. The CDR3 spells CASSTGTSGGLGYNEQFF. The complete variable domain, with remaining parts taken from reference TRBV5-5 and TRBJ2-1, reads DAGVTQSPTHLIKTRGQQVTLRCSPISGHKSVSWYQQVLGQGPQFIFQYYEKEERGRGNFPDRFSARQFPNYSSELNVNALLLGDSALYLCASSTGTSGGLGYNEQFFGPGTRLTVL.